This T cell receptor beta chain was documented in a study of T cell responses to AZD1222 COVID-19 vaccine. On the study more broadly: Recipients boosted at about 4 weeks or about 12 weeks are pooled.

Clones were sequenced by immunoSEQ multiplex PCR, and TCRdb holds only the in-frame ones, with some missing. The sample includes some 170,000 clones, roughly nine tenths seen only once; the top ten take approximately 2.5%. The CDR3 length is 16 residues. Germline lookup yields CDR1 SGDLS and CDR2 YYNGEE. The germline V and J ends were trimmed by 0 bases and 3 bases, with 15 bases remaining between them. Worth noting for this clone: Antigen: not known.

Regarding the study as a whole: Vaccine-associated CD4 TCRs spanned spike, dominant at 160-218 and 743-854.

The receptor was isolated from an adult in good health. The sample here was peripheral blood, taken on day 0 of AZD1222 vaccination. The chain employs TRBV9 and TRBJ1-2; D is possibly TRBD1 (5 bases). Here the CDR3 DNA reads TGTGCCAGCAGCGTAGCTAATCGGGGGTCCGACTATGGCTACACCTTC. Protein sequence: CASSVANRGSDYGYTF.